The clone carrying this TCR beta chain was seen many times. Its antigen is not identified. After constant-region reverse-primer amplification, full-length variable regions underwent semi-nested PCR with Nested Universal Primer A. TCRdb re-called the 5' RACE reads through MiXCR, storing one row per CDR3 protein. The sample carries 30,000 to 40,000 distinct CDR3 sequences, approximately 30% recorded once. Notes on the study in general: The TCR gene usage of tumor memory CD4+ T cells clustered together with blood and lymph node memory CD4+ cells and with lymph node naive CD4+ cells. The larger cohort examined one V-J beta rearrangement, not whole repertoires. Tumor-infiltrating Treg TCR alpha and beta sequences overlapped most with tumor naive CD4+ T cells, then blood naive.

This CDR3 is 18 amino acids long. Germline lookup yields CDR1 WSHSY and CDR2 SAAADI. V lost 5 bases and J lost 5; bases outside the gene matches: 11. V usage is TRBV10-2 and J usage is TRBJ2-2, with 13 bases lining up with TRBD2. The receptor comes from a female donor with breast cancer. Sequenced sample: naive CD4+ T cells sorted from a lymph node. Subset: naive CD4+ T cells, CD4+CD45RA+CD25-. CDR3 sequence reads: CASSSIGLAGVETGELFF. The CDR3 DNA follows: TGCGCCAGCAGTTCCATTGGACTAGCGGGAGTGGAAACCGGGGAGCTGTTTTTT.